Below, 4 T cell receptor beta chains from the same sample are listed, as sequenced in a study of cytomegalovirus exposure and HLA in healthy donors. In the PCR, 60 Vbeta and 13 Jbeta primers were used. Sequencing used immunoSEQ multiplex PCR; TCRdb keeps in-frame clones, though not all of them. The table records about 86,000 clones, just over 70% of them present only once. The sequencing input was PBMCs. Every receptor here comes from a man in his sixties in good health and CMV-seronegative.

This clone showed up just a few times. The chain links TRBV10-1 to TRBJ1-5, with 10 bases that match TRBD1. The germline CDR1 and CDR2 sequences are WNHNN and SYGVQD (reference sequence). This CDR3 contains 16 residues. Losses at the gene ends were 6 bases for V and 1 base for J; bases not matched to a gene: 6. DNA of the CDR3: TGCGCCAGCAGGGAAGCGGGACAGGGGAGCAATCAGCCCCAGCATTTT. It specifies CASREAGQGSNQPQHF.

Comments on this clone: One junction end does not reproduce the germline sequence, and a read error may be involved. CDR3 protein: CASSMGQGLETQYF. The CDR3 DNA follows: TGTGCTAGCAGCATGGGACAGGGACTAGAGACCCAGTACTTC. The chain couples TRBV7-7 to TRBJ2-5; TRBD1 agrees at 9 bases. Germline values: CDR1 SSHAT, CDR2 FNYEAQ (reference sequence). The CDR3 extends over 14 amino acids.

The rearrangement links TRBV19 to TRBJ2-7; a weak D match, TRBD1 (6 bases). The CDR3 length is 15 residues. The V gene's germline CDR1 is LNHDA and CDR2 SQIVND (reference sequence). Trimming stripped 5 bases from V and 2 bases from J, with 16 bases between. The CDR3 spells CASSGTGTTPYEQYF. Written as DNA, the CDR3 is TGTGCCAGTAGTGGTACAGGGACGACCCCCTACGAGCAGTACTTC.

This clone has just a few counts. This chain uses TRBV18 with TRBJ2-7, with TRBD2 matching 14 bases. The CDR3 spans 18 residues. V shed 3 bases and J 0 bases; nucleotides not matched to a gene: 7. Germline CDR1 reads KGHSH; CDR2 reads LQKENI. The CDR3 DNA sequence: TGTGCCAGCTCACCCTGGGGACTAGCGGGGGCTTTCTCCTACGAGCAGTACTTC. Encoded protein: CASSPWGLAGAFSYEQYF.